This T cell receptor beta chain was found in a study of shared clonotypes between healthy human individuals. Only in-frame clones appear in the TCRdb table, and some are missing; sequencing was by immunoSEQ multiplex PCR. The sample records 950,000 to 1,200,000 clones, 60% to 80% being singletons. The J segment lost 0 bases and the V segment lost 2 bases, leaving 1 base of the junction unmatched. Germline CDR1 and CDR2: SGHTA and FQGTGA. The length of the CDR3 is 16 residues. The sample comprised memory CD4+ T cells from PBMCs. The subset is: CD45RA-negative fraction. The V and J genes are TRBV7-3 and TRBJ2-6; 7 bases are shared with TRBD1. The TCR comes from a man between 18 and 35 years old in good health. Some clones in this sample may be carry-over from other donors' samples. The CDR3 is CASSLGTVSGANVLTF. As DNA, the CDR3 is TGTGCCAGCAGCTTAGGGACAGTCTCTGGGGCCAACGTCCTGACTTTC.